This TCR beta chain was obtained from a study of shared clonotypes between healthy human individuals. Per sorted-subset replicate PCR, input was 200 to 250 ng DNA, representing about 29,000 T cell genomes. The method was immunoSEQ multiplex PCR; TCRdb's version includes in-frame clones alone and lacks a portion of them. The sample has some 980,000 clones, 70% to 85% seen once. In this sample, this clone turned up many times. The antigen remains undetermined. The sample carries other DNA sequences with the same CDR3. Trimming cost V 5 bases and J 4 bases, with 8 bases left between them. CDR3 size: 11 residues. Germline V CDR1 and CDR2: DFQATT, SNEGSKA (reference sequence). Study-wide results and caveats: Generation of non-shared clonotypes was less probable than generation of clonotypes shared by all four donors. Naive subsets usually exceeded memory subsets in estimated richness. An expected dependence of interdonor clonotype sharing on sequencing depth was noted.

The V call is TRBV20-1, the J call TRBJ1-2; D remains unclear. The receptor was isolated from a man in his late teens or twenties in good health. Specimen: memory CD4+ T cells sorted from blood. Subset of the sample: CD45RA-negative fraction. CDR3: CSASDFYGYTF. The CDR3 DNA reads as TGCAGTGCTTCCGATTTCTATGGCTACACCTTC.